What follows are 17 T cell receptor beta chains derived from one specimen sequenced in a study of blood T cell repertoires in COVID-19 (TCRdb year 2020). Libraries were prepared through the immunoSEQ multiplex PCR assay. In its TCRdb copy, this immuneACCESS table keeps in-frame sequences only and misses some clones. Where compared with another copy, unresolved V genes explain less than half of these, and the others have no known cause. The sample has approximately 38,000 clones on record, more than 85% of them singletons. The leading ten clones occupy around 6% of the sample. The sequenced sample was peripheral blood. All receptors come from a woman aged 80 or older with acute or convalescent COVID-19.

The V and J genes are TRBV6-5 and TRBJ1-6; D remains ambiguous. This CDR3 contains 14 residues. CDR1 and CDR2 from the germline V gene are MNHEY and SVGAGI. Trimming took 6 bases from V and 7 from J, leaving 13 bases between them. The CDR3 spells CASRPGSRNSPLHF. The CDR3 DNA sequence: TGTGCCAGCAGACCCGGCTCGAGGAATTCACCCCTCCACTTT.

The chain employs TRBV4-3 and TRBJ2-3; 11 nucleotides agree with TRBD2. The CDR3 contains 16 residues. CDR1 is LGHNA, CDR2 YSLEER, per germline. The trim removed 4 bases at V and 6 bases at J, leaving 9 bases unmatched. CDR3 nucleotide sequence: TGCGCCAGCAGCCCCGCGCTAGCGGGGGGCGAGGATACGCAGTATTTT. Translated, it gives CASSPALAGGEDTQYF.

This sequence joins TRBV5-1 and TRBJ2-1; 8 bases align to TRBD2. The V gene's germline CDR1 is SGHRS and CDR2 YFSETQ. The CDR3 covers 15 residues. V lost 5 bases, J lost 4 bases, and 8 bases stayed unmatched. CDR3 nucleotides: TGCGCCAGCAGTTGGCAAACGGGGGGGTACAATGAGCAGTTCTTC. Its translation: CASSWQTGGYNEQFF. The complete variable domain, with remaining parts taken from reference TRBV5-1 and TRBJ2-1, reads KAGVTQTPRYLIKTRGQQVTLSCSPISGHRSVSWYQQTPGQGLQFLFEYFSETQRNKGNFPGRFSGRQFSNSRSEMNVSTLELGDSALYLCASSWQTGGYNEQFFGPGTRLTVL.

This rearrangement joins TRBV30 to TRBJ2-7; no reliable D call. This CDR3 has 14 amino acids. The V gene's germline CDR1 is GTSNPN and CDR2 SVGIG (reference sequence). V lost 0 bases and J lost 6, with 15 bases in between. In DNA, the CDR3 is TGTGCCTGGAGTGTACAAGGTGGAACAGCCGAGCAGTACTTC. Its protein is CAWSVQGGTAEQYF. Using reference TRBV30 and TRBJ2-7 for the parts outside the CDR3, the full variable domain is SQTIHQWPATLVQPVGSPLSLECTVEGTSNPNLYWYRQAAGRGLQLLFYSVGIGQISSEVPQNLSASRPQDRQFILSSKKLLLSDSGFYLCAWSVQGGTAEQYFGPGTRLTVT.

This clone was detected only once. This chain uses TRBV10-2 with TRBJ2-1, with 10 bases matching TRBD2. The germline V gene has CDR1 WSHSY and CDR2 SAAADI. After removal of 2 bases from V and 3 bases from J, the junction contained 4 bases not matched to a gene. The CDR3 is made up of 16 amino acids. The CDR3 DNA reads TGCGCCAGCAGTGAGAGCGGGGGGGCGAACTACAATGAGCAGTTCTTC. It codes for CASSESGGANYNEQFF.

The chain combines TRBV11-2 with TRBJ2-7; 7 bases line up with TRBD1. The V gene's germline CDR1 is SGHAT and CDR2 FQNNGV. The CDR3 is 14 residues long. V shed 3 bases and J 5 bases; nucleotides not matched to a gene: 7. The chain's CDR3 is CASSLTGKDHEQYF. CDR3 nucleotides: TGTGCCAGCAGCTTGACAGGGAAAGACCACGAGCAGTACTTC.

Only one count was recorded for this clone. V and J are TRBV12-3 or TRBV12-4 and TRBJ1-1; TRBD1 agrees at 7 bases. The CDR3 loop spans 12 amino acids. V was clipped by 6 bases and J by 4 bases; unmatched bases: 2. CDR3 nucleotide sequence: TGTGCCAGCAGACAGGGGCCCACTGAAGCTTTCTTT. This sequence encodes CASRQGPTEAFF.

The rearrangement links TRBV6-6 to TRBJ1-1; possible D gene TRBD1, 5 bases. Trimming removed 10 bases from V and 4 bases from J, with 16 bases in between. CDR1 and CDR2 (germline): MNHNY, SVGAGI (reference sequence). The CDR3 spans 13 residues. CDR3 coding DNA: TGTGCCATCTTCAGGGTAGTTGGCACTGAAGCTTTCTTT. Its translation: CAIFRVVGTEAFF.

V and J are TRBV7-2 and TRBJ1-1; TRBD1 matches at 9 bases. V dropped 5 bases and J dropped 1; count of bases not matched to a gene: 5. CDR3 length: 15 residues. Germline CDR1 reads SGHTA; CDR2 reads FQGNSA. CDR3 nucleotide sequence: TGTGCCAGCAGCCCTCGACAGGGGGGGAACACTGAAGCTTTCTTT. Its protein is CASSPRQGGNTEAFF.

The V gene is TRBV4-3, the J gene TRBJ1-1; 9 nucleotides line up with TRBD1. Germline CDR1 LGHNA, CDR2 YSLEER. J was trimmed by 3 bases and V by 0 bases; bases with no gene match: 5. The CDR3 has 16 residues. The CDR3 loop is CASSQDRTGVDTEAFF. CDR3 in DNA: TGCGCCAGCAGCCAAGATAGGACAGGGGTGGACACTGAAGCTTTCTTT.

CDR3 coding DNA: TGTGCCAGCAGTGAAGACCCCCGGGACAGGGGTACTTCACCCCTCCACTTT. It yields the protein CASSEDPRDRGTSPLHF. V and J are TRBV2 and TRBJ1-6, with TRBD1 matching over 10 bases. Germline V gene sequence: CDR1 SNHLY, CDR2 FYNNEI. The CDR3 covers 17 residues. Trimming at V came to 1 base and at J to 9 bases, leaving 9 bases not matched to a gene.

The rearrangement uses TRBV11-2 and TRBJ2-3; 9 nucleotides match TRBD2. V trimming: 3 bases; J trimming: 6 bases; junction bases outside the gene matches: 7. This CDR3 is built from 15 residues. The germline gives CDR1 SGHAT, CDR2 FQNNGV. The CDR3 reads CASSFSAGGGDTQYF. CDR3 coding DNA: TGTGCCAGCAGCTTCTCAGCGGGGGGCGGGGATACGCAGTATTTT.

This clone was observed a handful of times. The genes are TRBV2 and TRBJ1-2; D gene uncertain. V was cut by 6 bases and J by 3 bases, with 11 bases left in between. The CDR3 covers 13 residues. Germline values: CDR1 SNHLY, CDR2 FYNNEI. This CDR3 is CASSNELDYGYTF. The CDR3 DNA reads as TGTGCCAGCAGCAACGAACTTGACTATGGCTACACCTTC.

Here the CDR3 reads CATSSSGADTQYF. The DNA for the CDR3 is TGTGCCACCAGCTCGTCAGGGGCAGATACGCAGTATTTT. The chain uses TRBV24-1 and TRBJ2-3; a possible D gene is TRBD1 (6 bases). The CDR3 is 13 amino acids. The germline gives CDR1 KGHDR, CDR2 SFDVKD. Trimming removed 7 bases from V and 4 bases from J, with 11 bases in between.

J is TRBJ1-1 and V is TRBV9, with D possibly TRBD1 on 5 matching bases. The germline V gene encodes CDR1 SGDLS and CDR2 YYNGEE. This CDR3 is built from 16 residues. Trimming cost V 3 bases and J 0 bases, with 15 bases left between them. CDR3 sequence: CASSAPPGGLNTEAFF. The CDR3, as DNA: TGTGCCAGCAGCGCCCCCCCCGGGGGATTGAACACTGAAGCTTTCTTT.

The CDR3 sequence is CASSFTGVDSTGELFF. The CDR3 nucleotides read TGCGCCAGCAGCTTCACAGGGGTTGATAGCACCGGGGAGCTGTTTTTT. The chain has TRBV5-1 and TRBJ2-2; 7 bases match TRBD1. The CDR3 sequence is 16 residues long. CDR1 and CDR2 (germline): SGHRS, YFSETQ. Losses at the gene ends were 2 bases for V and 4 bases for J; bases not matched to a gene: 8.

A single count supports this clone. The gene calls are TRBV7-2 and TRBJ2-7; TRBD1 agrees at 10 bases. The V and J ends lost 1 base and 2 bases, in that order; junction bases with no gene match: 2. Germline-derived CDR1 and CDR2 are SGHTA and FQGNSA. This CDR3 is built from 15 residues. In nucleotides, the CDR3 is TGTGCCAGCAGCTTAGACGGGACAGGGGCCTACGAGCAGTACTTC. It codes for CASSLDGTGAYEQYF.